The rows below give T cell receptor beta chains drawn from one sample of a study of blood T cell repertoires in COVID-19. TCRdb's table, derived via immunoSEQ multiplex PCR, lists solely in-frame clones and lacks some. Among about 170,000 clones listed, around four fifths were seen once. Sequenced: peripheral blood. The receptors were sampled from a woman over 75 with acute or convalescent COVID-19. CDR3s include the opening cysteine and the closing phenylalanine or tryptophan. The size field is filled for only some rows; it gives once, few, many or a size class.

j_gene	v_gene	abundance	CDR3aa
TRBJ2-2	TRBV9	.	CASSPLYRTGELFF
TRBJ2-3	TRBV9	once	CASSVEGGRTDTQYF
TRBJ2-7	TRBV6-5	.	CASSRPSSGSYEQYF
TRBJ2-7	TRBV19	.	CASKGDRNEQYF
TRBJ1-5	TRBV19	few	CASSIREGGQPQHF
TRBJ1-4	TRBV5-1	.	CASSAGIANEKLFF
TRBJ2-3	TRBV15	.	CATKGQGAWTDTQYF
TRBJ1-1	TRBV29-1	.	CSVERGGKPDEAFF
TRBJ2-7	TRBV19	.	CASSITAGDLYEQYF
TRBJ2-7	TRBV2	.	CASSLQGRPVYEQYF
TRBJ1-1	TRBV19	.	CASSKPGQGNTEAFF
TRBJ2-3	TRBV4-3	.	CASSSLSTDTQYF
TRBJ1-5	TRBV6-6	.	CASTPRGAGQPQHF
TRBJ2-1	TRBV7-7	.	CASSFGLAGNDEQFF
TRBJ1-1	TRBV7-9	.	CASSLDFSRGWTEAFF
TRBJ2-3	TRBV2	.	CASSGRASGYTDTQYF